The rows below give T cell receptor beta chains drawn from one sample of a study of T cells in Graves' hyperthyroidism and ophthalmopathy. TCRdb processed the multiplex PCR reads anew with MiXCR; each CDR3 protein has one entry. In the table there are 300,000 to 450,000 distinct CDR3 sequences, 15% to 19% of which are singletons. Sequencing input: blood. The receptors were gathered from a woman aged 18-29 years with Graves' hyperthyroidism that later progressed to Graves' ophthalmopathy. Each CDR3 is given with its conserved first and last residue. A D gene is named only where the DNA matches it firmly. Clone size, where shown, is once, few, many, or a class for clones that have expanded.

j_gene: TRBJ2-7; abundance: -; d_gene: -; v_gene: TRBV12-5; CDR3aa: CASGLVVGAGYNEQYF; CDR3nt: TGTGCTAGTGGTTTGGTAGTAGGAGCGGGCTACAATGAGCAGTACTTC
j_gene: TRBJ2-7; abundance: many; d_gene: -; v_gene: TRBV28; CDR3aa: CASRPSLRHHEQYF; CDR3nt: TGTGCCAGCAGACCCAGTCTCCGTCACCACGAGCAGTACTTC
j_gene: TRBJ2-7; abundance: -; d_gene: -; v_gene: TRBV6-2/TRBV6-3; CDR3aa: CASSYLLVSKQYF; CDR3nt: TGTGCCAGCAGTTACCTACTAGTATCCAAGCAGTACTTC
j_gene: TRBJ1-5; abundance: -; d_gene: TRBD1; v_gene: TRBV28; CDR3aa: CASSLPTGGNQPQHF; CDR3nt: TGTGCCAGCAGTCTCCCGACAGGGGGCAATCAGCCCCAGCATTTT
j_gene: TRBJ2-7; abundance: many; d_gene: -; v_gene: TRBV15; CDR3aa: CATSREFSSYEQYF; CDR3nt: TGTGCCACCAGCAGAGAGTTTTCGTCCTACGAGCAGTACTTC
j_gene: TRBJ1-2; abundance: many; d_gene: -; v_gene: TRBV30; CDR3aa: CAWTGWNGYTF; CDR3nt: TGTGCCTGGACAGGGTGGAATGGCTACACCTTC
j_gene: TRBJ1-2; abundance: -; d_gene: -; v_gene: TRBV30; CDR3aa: CACFRGWGYGYTF; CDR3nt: TGTGCCTGCTTTCGGGGTTGGGGTTATGGCTACACCTTC
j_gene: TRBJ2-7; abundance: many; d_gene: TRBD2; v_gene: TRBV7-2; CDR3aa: CASSLMASGINEQYF; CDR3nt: TGTGCCAGCAGCTTAATGGCTAGCGGGATCAACGAGCAGTACTTC
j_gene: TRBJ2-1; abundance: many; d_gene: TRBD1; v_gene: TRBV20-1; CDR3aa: CSAPAIFTGDSYNEQFF; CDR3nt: TGCAGTGCTCCAGCTATCTTCACAGGGGACTCCTACAATGAGCAGTTCTTC
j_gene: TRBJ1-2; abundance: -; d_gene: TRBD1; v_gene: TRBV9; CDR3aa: CASSVARGLGGYTF; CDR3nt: TGTGCCAGCAGCGTAGCTAGGGGGCTGGGTGGCTACACCTTC
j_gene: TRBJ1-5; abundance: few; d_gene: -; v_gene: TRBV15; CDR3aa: CATREGQPNQPQHF; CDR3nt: TGTGCCACCAGAGAAGGACAGCCTAATCAGCCCCAGCATTTT
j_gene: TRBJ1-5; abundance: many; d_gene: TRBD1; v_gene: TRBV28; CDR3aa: CASTQGAYQPQHF; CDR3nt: TGTGCCAGCACTCAGGGGGCCTATCAGCCCCAGCATTTT
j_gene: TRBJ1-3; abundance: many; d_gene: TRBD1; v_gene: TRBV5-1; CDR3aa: CASRPGTAGNTIYF; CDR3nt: TGCGCCAGCAGACCCGGGACAGCTGGAAACACCATATATTTT
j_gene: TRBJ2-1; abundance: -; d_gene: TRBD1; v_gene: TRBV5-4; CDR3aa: CASSFYPGTGPKNEQFF; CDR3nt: TGTGCCAGCAGCTTCTACCCCGGGACAGGGCCGAAGAATGAGCAGTTCTTC
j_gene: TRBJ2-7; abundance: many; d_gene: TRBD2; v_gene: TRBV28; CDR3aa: CASSLSRTGTRDDEQYF; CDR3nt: TGTGCCAGCAGTTTATCGCGCACGGGGACTAGGGACGACGAGCAGTACTTC
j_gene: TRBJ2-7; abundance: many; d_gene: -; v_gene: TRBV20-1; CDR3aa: CSASRRDEQYF; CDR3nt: TGCAGTGCTAGTCGACGAGACGAGCAGTACTTC
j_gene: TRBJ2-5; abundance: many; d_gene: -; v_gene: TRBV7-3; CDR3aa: CASGPGSRETQYF; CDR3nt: TGTGCCAGCGGACCCGGGAGTCGGGAGACCCAGTACTTC
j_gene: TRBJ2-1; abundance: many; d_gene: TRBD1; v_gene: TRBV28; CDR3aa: CASSLFSGQGVRSSYNEQFF; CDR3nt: TGTGCCAGCAGTTTGTTTTCGGGACAGGGGGTTAGGAGCTCCTACAATGAGCAGTTCTTC
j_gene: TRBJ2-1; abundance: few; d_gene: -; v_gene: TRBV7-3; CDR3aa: CASSPTPTRESYNEQFF; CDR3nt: TGTGCCAGCAGCCCTACTCCAACCCGGGAGAGTTACAATGAGCAGTTCTTC
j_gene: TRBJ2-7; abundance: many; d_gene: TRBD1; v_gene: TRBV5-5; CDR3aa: CASSSRDRTPYEQYF; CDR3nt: TGTGCCAGCAGCTCCCGGGACAGGACACCCTACGAGCAGTACTTC
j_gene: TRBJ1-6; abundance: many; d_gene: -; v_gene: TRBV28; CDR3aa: CASSSPMGWGSDSPLHF; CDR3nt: TGTGCCAGCAGTTCACCGATGGGCTGGGGGAGTGATTCACCCCTCCACTTT
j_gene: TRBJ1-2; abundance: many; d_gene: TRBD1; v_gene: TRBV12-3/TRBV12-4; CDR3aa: CASSLTGGETYGYTF; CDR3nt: TGTGCCAGCAGTTTGACAGGGGGCGAAACCTATGGCTACACCTTC
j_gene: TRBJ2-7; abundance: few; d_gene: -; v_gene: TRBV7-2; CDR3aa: CASSTGLTSSYEQYF; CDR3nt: TGTGCCAGCAGCACGGGACTGACGAGCTCCTACGAGCAGTACTTC
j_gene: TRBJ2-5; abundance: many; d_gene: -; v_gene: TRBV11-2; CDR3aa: CASSLEAGMLASEGIQETQYF; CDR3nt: TGTGCCAGCAGCTTAGAGGCGGGGATGCTAGCGAGTGAGGGGATCCAAGAGACCCAGTACTTC
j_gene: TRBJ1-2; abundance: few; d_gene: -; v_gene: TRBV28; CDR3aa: CASVMGGVNYGYTF; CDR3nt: TGTGCCAGCGTAATGGGGGGGGTTAACTATGGCTACACCTTC
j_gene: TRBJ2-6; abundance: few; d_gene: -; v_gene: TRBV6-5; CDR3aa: CASSYQQPSGANVLTF; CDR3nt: TGTGCCAGCAGTTACCAACAGCCCTCTGGGGCCAACGTCCTGACTTTC
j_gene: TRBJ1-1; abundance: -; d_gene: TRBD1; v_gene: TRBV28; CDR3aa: CAAESRDSLLNTEAFF; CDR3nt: TGTGCCGCCGAAAGCCGGGACAGCTTATTGAACACTGAAGCTTTCTTT
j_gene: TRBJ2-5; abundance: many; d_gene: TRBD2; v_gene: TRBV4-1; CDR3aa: CASSQDLAGGPFQETQYF; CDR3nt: TGCGCCAGCAGCCAAGATCTAGCGGGAGGGCCGTTCCAAGAGACCCAGTACTTC
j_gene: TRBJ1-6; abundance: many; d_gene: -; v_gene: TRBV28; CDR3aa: CASSSPTQAGDYNSPLHF; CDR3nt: TGTGCCAGCAGCTCCCCCACACAGGCGGGCGACTATAATTCACCCCTCCACTTT
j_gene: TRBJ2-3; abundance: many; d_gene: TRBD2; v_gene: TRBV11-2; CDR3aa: CASSGSAGADTQYF; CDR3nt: TGTGCCAGCAGCGGGTCTGCGGGAGCAGATACGCAGTATTTT
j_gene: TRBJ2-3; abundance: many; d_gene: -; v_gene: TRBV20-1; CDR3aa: CSAIGSGTDTQYF; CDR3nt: TGCAGTGCTATAGGTTCAGGCACAGATACGCAGTATTTT
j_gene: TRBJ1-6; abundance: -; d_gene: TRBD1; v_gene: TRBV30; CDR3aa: CAWSQGQENSPLHF; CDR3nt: TGTGCCTGGAGTCAAGGACAGGAGAATTCACCCCTCCACTTT